The 9 T cell receptor beta chains below come from one sample, sequenced in a study of blood T cells in healthy people across ages. Then a second PCR, running about 6 to 12 cycles, was carried out with a sample-barcoded 5' primer and a J-beta primer mix. TCRdb re-analysed the 5' RACE reads in MiXCR, keeping a single row per CDR3 protein. Of more than 900,000 distinct CDR3 sequences in the sample, 29% were seen once. The sample was also reused in another study, on T cells of mothers and their children.

The material sequenced was blood. Receptors were obtained from a woman in her thirties or forties in good health.

The chain is built from TRBV4-1 and TRBJ2-5; 8 bases are a match to TRBD2. The J call may be in error: the DNA end matches TRBJ2-7 better. Germline lookup yields CDR1 MGHRA and CDR2 YSYEKL. This CDR3 has 15 residues. This CDR3 reads CASSQDGGLAPEQYV. Written as DNA, the CDR3 is TGCGCCAGCAGCCAAGATGGCGGACTAGCCCCCGAGCAGTACGTC.

The chain employs TRBV2 and TRBJ2-1; weak D call: TRBD2 (5 bases). This CDR3 is 15 amino acids long. Germline values: CDR1 SNHLY, CDR2 FYNNEI. V was cut by 2 bases and J by 10 bases, with 18 bases left in between. The CDR3 coding sequence is TGTGCCAGCAGTGAATCGCGGGTGACTTTTAGAGAGCAGTTCTTC. Translation gives CASSESRVTFREQFF.

The V call is TRBV4-1, the J call TRBJ2-7, with 9 bases identical to TRBD2. The DNA matches TRBJ2-4 better at its end, which makes the J call doubtful. Germline-derived CDR1 and CDR2 are MGHRA and YSYEKL. CDR3 length: 16 residues. CDR3 in amino acids: CASSAMGRGGRNIQYF. In nucleotides, the CDR3 is TGCGCCAGCAGCGCGATGGGGCGGGGGGGCCGGAACATTCAGTACTTC.

This clonotype occurred many times. The CDR3 nucleotides are TGTGCCACCAGCAAGGGGGACTCGGCAGCTAACTATGGCTACACCTTC. Translation gives CATSKGDSAANYGYTF. The rearrangement links TRBV15 to TRBJ1-2, with D perhaps matching TRBD1 (6 bases). The CDR3 loop spans 16 amino acids. The ends were cut back, 4 bases at V and 0 bases at J, with 15 bases in the middle. CDR1 is LNHNV and CDR2 is YYDKDF in the germline V gene (reference sequence).

This clonotype was observed a handful of times. The gene calls are TRBV4-1 and TRBJ2-6, with D perhaps matching TRBD2 (6 bases). This CDR3 region has 17 residues. The germline V gene has CDR1 MGHRA and CDR2 YSYEKL. Deletions cut 1 base from V and 0 bases from J, with 10 bases between. CDR3 in amino acids: CASSQAGGNSGANVLTF. The CDR3 nucleotides read TGCGCCAGCAGCCAAGCGGGCGGGAACTCTGGGGCCAACGTCCTGACTTTC.

Ten or more counts support this clonotype. V and J are TRBV5-1 and TRBJ2-7; D remains ambiguous. CDR3 length equals 13 residues. Per germline, CDR1 SGHRS and CDR2 YFSETQ. With 3 bases removed from V and 1 base from J, the gap between germline ends came to 8 bases. CDR3 bases: TGCGCCAGCAGCTCGACAACGTCCTACGAGCAGTACTTC. This translates into CASSSTTSYEQYF. Drawing the rest from reference TRBV5-1 and TRBJ2-7, the complete variable domain is KAGVTQTPRYLIKTRGQQVTLSCSPISGHRSVSWYQQTPGQGLQFLFEYFSETQRNKGNFPGRFSGRQFSNSRSEMNVSTLELGDSALYLCASSSTTSYEQYFGPGTRLTVT.

This chain links TRBV5-1 with TRBJ1-1; TRBD1 aligns across 10 bases. This CDR3 comprises 15 residues. The germline gives CDR1 SGHRS, CDR2 YFSETQ. V dropped 0 bases and J dropped 3; count of bases not matched to a gene: 2. This CDR3 is CASSLGGQGDTEAFF. In nucleotides, the CDR3 is TGCGCCAGCAGCTTGGGCGGACAGGGGGACACTGAAGCTTTCTTT. The full variable domain, completed using reference TRBV5-1 and TRBJ1-1, is KAGVTQTPRYLIKTRGQQVTLSCSPISGHRSVSWYQQTPGQGLQFLFEYFSETQRNKGNFPGRFSGRQFSNSRSEMNVSTLELGDSALYLCASSLGGQGDTEAFFGQGTRLTVV.

V gene TRBV4-1 combines with J gene TRBJ2-5, with no clear D. CDR1 is MGHRA and CDR2 is YSYEKL in the germline V gene. This CDR3 has 15 residues. V lost 0 bases and J lost 5, with 13 bases in between. The CDR3 reads CASSQDWDTLETQYF. The CDR3 DNA reads TGCGCCAGCAGCCAAGATTGGGATACCTTGGAGACCCAGTACTTC.

This clonotype was observed a handful of times. The chain uses TRBV19 and TRBJ1-1, with D perhaps TRBD1 (6 bases). CDR1 is LNHDA and CDR2 is SQIVND in the germline V gene (reference sequence). This CDR3 spans 15 amino acids. The ends were cut back, 6 bases at V and 3 bases at J, with 17 bases in the middle. The CDR3 DNA reads as TGTGCCAGTAGACATCCCGGGGGCTCTGACACTGAAGCTTTCTTT. This translates into CASRHPGGSDTEAFF.